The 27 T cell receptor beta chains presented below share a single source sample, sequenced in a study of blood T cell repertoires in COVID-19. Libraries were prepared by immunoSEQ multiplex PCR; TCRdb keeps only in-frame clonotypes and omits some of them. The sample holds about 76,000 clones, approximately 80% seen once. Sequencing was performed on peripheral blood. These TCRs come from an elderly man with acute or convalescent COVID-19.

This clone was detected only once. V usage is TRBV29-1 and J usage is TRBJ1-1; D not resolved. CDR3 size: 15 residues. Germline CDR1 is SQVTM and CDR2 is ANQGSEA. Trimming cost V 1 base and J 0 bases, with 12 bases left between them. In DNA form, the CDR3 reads TGCAGCGTTGAAGGGGAGGTCGGAATGAACACTGAAGCTTTCTTT. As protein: CSVEGEVGMNTEAFF.

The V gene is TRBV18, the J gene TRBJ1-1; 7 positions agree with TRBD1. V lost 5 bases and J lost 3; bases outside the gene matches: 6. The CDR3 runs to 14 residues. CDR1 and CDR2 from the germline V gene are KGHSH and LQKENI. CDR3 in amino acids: CASSVQGQDTEAFF. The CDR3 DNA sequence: TGTGCCAGCTCAGTACAAGGACAGGACACTGAAGCTTTCTTT.

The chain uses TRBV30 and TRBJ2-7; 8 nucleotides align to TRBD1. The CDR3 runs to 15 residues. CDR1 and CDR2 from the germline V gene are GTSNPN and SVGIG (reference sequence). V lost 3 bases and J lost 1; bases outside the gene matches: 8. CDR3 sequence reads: CAWRSGQGSSYEQYF. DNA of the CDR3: TGTGCCTGGAGGTCCGGACAGGGTTCGTCCTACGAGCAGTACTTC.

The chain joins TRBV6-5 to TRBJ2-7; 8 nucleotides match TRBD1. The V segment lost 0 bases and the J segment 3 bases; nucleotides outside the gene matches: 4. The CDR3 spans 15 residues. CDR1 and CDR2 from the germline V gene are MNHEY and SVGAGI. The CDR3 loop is CASSYSPGGSYEQYF. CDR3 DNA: TGTGCCAGCAGTTACTCGCCAGGGGGCAGCTACGAGCAGTACTTC.

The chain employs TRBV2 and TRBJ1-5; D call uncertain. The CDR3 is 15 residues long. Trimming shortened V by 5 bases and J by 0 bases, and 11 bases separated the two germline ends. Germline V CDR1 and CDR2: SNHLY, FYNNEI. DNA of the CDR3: TGTGCCAGCAGTTCGACTGAAAATAGCAATCAGCCCCAGCATTTT. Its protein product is CASSSTENSNQPQHF. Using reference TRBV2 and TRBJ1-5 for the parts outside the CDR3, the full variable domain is EPEVTQTPSHQVTQMGQEVILRCVPISNHLYFYWYRQILGQKVEFLVSFYNNEISEKSEIFDDQFSVERPDGSNFTLKIRSTKLEDSAMYFCASSSTENSNQPQHFGDGTRLSIL.

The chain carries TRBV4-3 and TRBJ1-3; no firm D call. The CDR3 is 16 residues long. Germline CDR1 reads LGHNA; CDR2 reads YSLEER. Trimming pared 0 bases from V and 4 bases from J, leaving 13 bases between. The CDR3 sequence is CASSQDRRSLGNTIYF. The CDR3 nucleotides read TGCGCCAGCAGCCAAGATAGGAGATCCCTAGGAAACACCATATATTTT.

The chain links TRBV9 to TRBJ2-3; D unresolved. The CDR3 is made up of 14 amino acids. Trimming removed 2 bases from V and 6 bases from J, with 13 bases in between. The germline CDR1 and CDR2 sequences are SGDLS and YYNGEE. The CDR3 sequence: CASSVADYGDTQYF. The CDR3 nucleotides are TGTGCCAGCAGCGTCGCGGATTATGGGGATACGCAGTATTTT.

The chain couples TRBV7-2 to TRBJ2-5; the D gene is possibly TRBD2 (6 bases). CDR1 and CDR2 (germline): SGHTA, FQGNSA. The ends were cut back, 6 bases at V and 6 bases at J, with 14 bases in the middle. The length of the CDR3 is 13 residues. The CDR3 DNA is TGTGCCAGCAGACTGGAGGGCAGGCAGACCCAGTACTTC. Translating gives CASRLEGRQTQYF.

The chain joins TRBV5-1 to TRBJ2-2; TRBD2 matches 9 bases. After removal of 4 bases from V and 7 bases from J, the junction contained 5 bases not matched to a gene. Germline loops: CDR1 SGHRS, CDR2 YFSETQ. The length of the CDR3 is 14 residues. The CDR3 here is CASSNSGSGGELFF. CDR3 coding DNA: TGCGCCAGCAGCAATAGCGGGAGTGGCGGGGAGCTGTTTTTT.

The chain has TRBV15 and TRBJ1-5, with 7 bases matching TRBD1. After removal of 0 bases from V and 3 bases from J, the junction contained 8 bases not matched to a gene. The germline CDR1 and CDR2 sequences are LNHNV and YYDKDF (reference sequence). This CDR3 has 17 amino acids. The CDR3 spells CATSRDKGTVPNQPQHF. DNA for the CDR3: TGTGCCACCAGCAGAGATAAGGGGACAGTGCCCAATCAGCCCCAGCATTTT.

This chain's CDR3 is CASRFQGGKNIQYF. The DNA of the CDR3 is TGTGCCAGCAGATTCCAGGGGGGAAAAAACATTCAGTACTTC. V gene TRBV28 combines with J gene TRBJ2-4; D possibly corresponds to TRBD1 (7 bases). CDR1 and CDR2 from the germline V gene are MDHEN and SYDVKM. V was shortened by 6 bases and J by 4 bases, with 13 bases between the two germline ends. The CDR3 length is 14 residues.

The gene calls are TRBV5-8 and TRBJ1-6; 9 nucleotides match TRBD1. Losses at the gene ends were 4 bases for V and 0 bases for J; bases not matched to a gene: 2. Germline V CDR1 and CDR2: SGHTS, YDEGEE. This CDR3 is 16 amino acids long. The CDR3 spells CASSLGQGSYNSPLHF. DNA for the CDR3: TGTGCCAGCAGCCTGGGACAGGGCTCCTATAATTCACCCCTCCACTTT.

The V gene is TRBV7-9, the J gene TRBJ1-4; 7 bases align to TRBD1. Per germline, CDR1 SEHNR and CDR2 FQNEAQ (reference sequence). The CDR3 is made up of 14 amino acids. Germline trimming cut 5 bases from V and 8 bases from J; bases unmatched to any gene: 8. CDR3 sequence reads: CASSVDRAGEKLFF. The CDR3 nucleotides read TGTGCCAGCAGCGTCGACAGGGCAGGGGAAAAACTGTTTTTT.

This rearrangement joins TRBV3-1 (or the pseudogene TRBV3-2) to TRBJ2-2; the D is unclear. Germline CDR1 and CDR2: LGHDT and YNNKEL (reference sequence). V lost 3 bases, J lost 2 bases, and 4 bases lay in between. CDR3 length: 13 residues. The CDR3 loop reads CASSHLNTGELFF. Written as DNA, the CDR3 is TGTGCCAGCAGCCATCTTAACACCGGGGAGCTGTTTTTT.

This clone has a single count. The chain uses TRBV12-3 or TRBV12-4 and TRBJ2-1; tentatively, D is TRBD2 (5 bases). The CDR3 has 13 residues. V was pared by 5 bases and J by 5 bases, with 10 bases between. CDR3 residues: CASSTRGNNEQFF. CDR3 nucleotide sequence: TGTGCCAGCAGTACGAGAGGGAACAATGAGCAGTTCTTC.

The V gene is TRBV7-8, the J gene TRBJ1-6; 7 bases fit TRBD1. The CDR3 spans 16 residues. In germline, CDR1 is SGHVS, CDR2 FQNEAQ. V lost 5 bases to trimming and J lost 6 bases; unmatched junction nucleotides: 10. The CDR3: CASSAQGQPFNSPLHF. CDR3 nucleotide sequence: TGTGCCAGCAGCGCCCAGGGACAGCCCTTTAATTCACCCCTCCACTTT.

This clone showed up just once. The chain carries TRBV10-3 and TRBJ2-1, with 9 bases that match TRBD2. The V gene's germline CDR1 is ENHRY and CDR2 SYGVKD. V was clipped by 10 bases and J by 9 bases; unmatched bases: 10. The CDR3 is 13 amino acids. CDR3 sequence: CATSRRGGGEQFF. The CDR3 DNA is TGTGCCACCTCCAGGCGGGGGGGAGGTGAGCAGTTCTTC.

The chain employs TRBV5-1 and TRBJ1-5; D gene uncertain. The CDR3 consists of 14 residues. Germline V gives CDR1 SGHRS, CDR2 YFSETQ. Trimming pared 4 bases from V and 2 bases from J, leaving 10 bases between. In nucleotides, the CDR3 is TGCGCCAGCAGCCCTCGCGGGGGCAATCAGCCCCAGCATTTT. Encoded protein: CASSPRGGNQPQHF.

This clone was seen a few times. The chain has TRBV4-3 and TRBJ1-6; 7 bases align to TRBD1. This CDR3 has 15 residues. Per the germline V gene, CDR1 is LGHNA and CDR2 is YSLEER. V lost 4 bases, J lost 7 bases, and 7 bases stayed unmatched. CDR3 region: CASSPQTGQNSPLHF. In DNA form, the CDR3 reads TGCGCCAGCAGCCCCCAGACAGGGCAGAATTCACCCCTCCACTTT.

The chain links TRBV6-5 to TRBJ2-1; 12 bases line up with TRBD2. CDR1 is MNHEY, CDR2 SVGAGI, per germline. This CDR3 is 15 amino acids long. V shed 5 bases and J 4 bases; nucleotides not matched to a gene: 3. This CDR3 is CASSRTSGAYNEQFF. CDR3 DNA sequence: TGTGCCAGCAGTCGGACTAGCGGGGCGTACAATGAGCAGTTCTTC.

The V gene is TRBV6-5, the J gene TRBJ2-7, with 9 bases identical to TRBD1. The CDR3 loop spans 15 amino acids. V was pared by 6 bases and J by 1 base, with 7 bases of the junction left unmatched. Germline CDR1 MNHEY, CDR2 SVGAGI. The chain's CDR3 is CASSRPGQGSYEQYF. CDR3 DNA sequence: TGTGCCAGCAGCCGACCGGGACAGGGTTCCTACGAGCAGTACTTC.

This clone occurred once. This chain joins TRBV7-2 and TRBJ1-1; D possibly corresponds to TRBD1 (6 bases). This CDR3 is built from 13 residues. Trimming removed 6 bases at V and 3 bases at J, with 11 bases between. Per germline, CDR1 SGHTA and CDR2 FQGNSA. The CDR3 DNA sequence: TGTGCCAGCAGACGACAGGCCGACACTGAAGCTTTCTTT. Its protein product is CASRRQADTEAFF.

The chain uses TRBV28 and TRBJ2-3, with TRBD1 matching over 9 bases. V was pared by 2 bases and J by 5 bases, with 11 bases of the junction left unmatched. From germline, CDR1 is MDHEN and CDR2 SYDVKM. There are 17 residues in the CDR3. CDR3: CASSLGQGLSFGDTQYF. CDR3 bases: TGTGCCAGCAGTTTAGGACAGGGGCTCTCCTTCGGAGATACGCAGTATTTT.

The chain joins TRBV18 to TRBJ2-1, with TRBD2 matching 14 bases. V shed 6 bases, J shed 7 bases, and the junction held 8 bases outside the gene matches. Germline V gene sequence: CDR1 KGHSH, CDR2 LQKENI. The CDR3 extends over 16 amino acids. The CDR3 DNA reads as TGTGCCAGCTCGCCTGGACTAGCGGGAGGCAAAAATGAGCAGTTCTTC. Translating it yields CASSPGLAGGKNEQFF. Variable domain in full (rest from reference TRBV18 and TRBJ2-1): NAGVMQNPRHLVRRRGQEARLRCSPMKGHSHVYWYRQLPEEGLKFMVYLQKENIIDESGMPKERFSAEFPKEGPSILRIQQVVRGDSAAYFCASSPGLAGGKNEQFFGPGTRLTVL.

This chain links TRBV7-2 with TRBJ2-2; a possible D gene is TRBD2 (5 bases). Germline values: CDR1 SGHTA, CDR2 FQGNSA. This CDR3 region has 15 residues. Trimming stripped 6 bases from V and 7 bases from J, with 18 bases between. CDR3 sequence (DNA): TGTGCCAGCAGTAAGAAGAGCGGAGGAGGCGGGGAGCTGTTTTTT. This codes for CASSKKSGGGGELFF. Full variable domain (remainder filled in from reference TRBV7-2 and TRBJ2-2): GAGVSQSPSNKVTEKGKDVELRCDPISGHTALYWYRQSLGQGLEFLIYFQGNSAPDKSGLPSDRFSAERTGGSVSTLTIQRTQQEDSAVYLCASSKKSGGGGELFFGEGSRLTVL.

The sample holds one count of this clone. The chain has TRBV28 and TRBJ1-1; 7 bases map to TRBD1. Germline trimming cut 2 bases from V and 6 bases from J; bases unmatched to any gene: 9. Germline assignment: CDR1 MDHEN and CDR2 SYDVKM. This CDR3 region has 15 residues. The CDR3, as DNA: TGTGCCAGCAGTTTACAGGGGGGCAGGCGGGCTGAAGCTTTCTTT. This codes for CASSLQGGRRAEAFF.

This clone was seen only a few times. The CDR3 loop reads CAISEMRRGSGNTIYF. In nucleotides, the CDR3 is TGTGCCATCAGTGAGATGCGCAGGGGATCTGGAAACACCATATATTTT. This rearrangement joins TRBV10-3 to TRBJ1-3, with a tentative D call TRBD1 (6 bases). The CDR3 spans 16 residues. CDR1 is ENHRY and CDR2 is SYGVKD in the germline V gene. The germline V and J ends were trimmed by 2 bases and 1 base, with 12 bases remaining between them.